This T cell receptor (beta chain) was retrieved from a study of blood T cell repertoires in COVID-19. Study context: Donors in the United States, Italy and Spain gave samples during acute or convalescent COVID-19.

This CDR3 region has 15 residues. V shed 4 bases and J shed 6 bases, with 16 bases lying between them. Germline CDR1 reads SGDLS; CDR2 reads YYNGEE. Original handling: Reference gene primer amplification in the assay estimated nucleated cell counts. Method: immunoSEQ multiplex PCR; TCRdb's copy keeps in-frame clones and lacks some. V and J calls and clone size are copied from that table; D and trimming were computed from the DNA. This sample carries about 250,000 clones, about 89% of them seen once, and the ten largest clones take 1.5% to 2%. Sequencing was carried out using peripheral blood. The chain employs TRBV9 and TRBJ2-2; tentative D call: TRBD2 (7 bases). The sequence was obtained from a woman aged 55-69 years who had recovered from COVID-19. CDR3 DNA: TGTGCCAGCAGCCCCCGGGGGGCCGGCGCCGGGGAGCTGTTTTTT. Its protein product is CASSPRGAGAGELFF.